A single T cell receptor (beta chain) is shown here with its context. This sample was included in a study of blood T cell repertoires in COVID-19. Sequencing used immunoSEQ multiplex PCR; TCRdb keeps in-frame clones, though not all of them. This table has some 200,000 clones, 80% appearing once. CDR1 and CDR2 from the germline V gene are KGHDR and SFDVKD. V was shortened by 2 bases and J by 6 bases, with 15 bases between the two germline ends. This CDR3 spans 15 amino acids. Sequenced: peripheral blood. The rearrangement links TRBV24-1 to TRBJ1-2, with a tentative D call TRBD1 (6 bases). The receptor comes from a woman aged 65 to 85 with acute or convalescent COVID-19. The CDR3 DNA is TGTGCCACCAGTGATTCTCCAGGGGAAGAGGATGGCTACACCTTC. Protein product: CATSDSPGEEDGYTF.